A single sample is the source of the 31 T cell receptor beta chains below, sequenced in a study of monozygotic twins with inflammatory bowel disease. TCRdb reprocessed the 5' RACE reads and stores each CDR3 protein as one record, lacking DNA. The sample has over 350,000 distinct CDR3 sequences; the top ten hold just over 2.5%. The sample was blood. The receptors were gathered from a human donor with ulcerative colitis or Crohn's disease, or a healthy co-twin of an affected twin (not recorded which).

The rearrangement joins TRBV10-3 to TRBJ1-4; absent DNA, TCRdb's TRBD1 call cannot be checked. From germline, CDR1 is ENHRY and CDR2 SYGVKD. The CDR3 has 16 amino acids. Here the CDR3 reads CAISESGTGNNEKLFF.

This chain's CDR3 is CASRTGAGEDPQYF. V is TRBV19 and J is TRBJ2-3; the D call from TCRdb, TRBD1, cannot be confirmed without DNA. CDR1 LNHDA and CDR2 SQIVND come from the germline V gene (reference sequence). The CDR3 sequence is 14 residues long. Using reference TRBV19 and TRBJ2-3 for the parts outside the CDR3, the full variable domain is DGGITQSPKYLFRKEGQNVTLSCEQNLNHDAMYWYRQDPGQGLRLIYYSQIVNDFQKGDIAEGYSVSREKKESFPLTVTSAQKNPTAFYLCASRTGAGEDPQYFGPGTRLTVL.

The genes are TRBV5-1 and TRBJ2-3; TCRdb names TRBD1, which stays unverified in the absence of DNA. Per germline, CDR1 SGHRS and CDR2 YFSETQ. The CDR3 runs to 17 residues. CDR3 amino acids: CASGTGQLASFTDTQYF. The whole variable domain, filled in from reference TRBV5-1 and TRBJ2-3, reads KAGVTQTPRYLIKTRGQQVTLSCSPISGHRSVSWYQQTPGQGLQFLFEYFSETQRNKGNFPGRFSGRQFSNSRSEMNVSTLELGDSALYLCASGTGQLASFTDTQYFGPGTRLTVL.

The chain couples TRBV10-3 to TRBJ1-4; TCRdb reports TRBD1, a call that lacks DNA to check it against. The length of the CDR3 is 16 residues. Per germline, CDR1 ENHRY and CDR2 SYGVKD. CDR3: CAISDPGSSYNEKLFF.

This chain links TRBV28 with TRBJ2-2; there is no DNA to check the TCRdb D call of TRBD1. From germline, CDR1 is MDHEN and CDR2 SYDVKM. The CDR3 runs 15 residues. The CDR3 region is CASSLGQTNTGELFF.

This rearrangement joins TRBV12-3 or TRBV12-4 to TRBJ2-5; TCRdb outputs TRBD1, but without DNA this stays unchecked. This CDR3 has 14 residues. The CDR3 sequence: CASRGQGPWETQYF.

V gene TRBV20-1 combines with J gene TRBJ2-1. Germline V CDR1 and CDR2: DFQATT, SNEGSKA (reference sequence). The CDR3 extends over 14 amino acids. The CDR3 spells CSAREAVSYNEQFF.

This chain connects TRBV12-3 or TRBV12-4 to TRBJ2-7; TCRdb's D gene call, TRBD2, goes unchecked for lack of DNA. This CDR3 has 13 amino acids. The CDR3 here is CASSRALSYEQYF.

The rearrangement joins TRBV11-2 to TRBJ1-1; TCRdb's D call of TRBD1 is untestable without DNA. The CDR3 spans 14 residues. CDR1 and CDR2 (germline): SGHAT, FQNNGV. The CDR3 sequence is CASSPGQAIAEAFF.

This rearrangement joins TRBV6-1 to TRBJ2-7; TCRdb calls TRBD1, which cannot be checked without DNA. Germline CDR1 and CDR2: MNHNS and SASEGT. The CDR3 extends over 15 amino acids. The CDR3 is CASSPVDRGVYEQYF.

The V call is TRBV15, the J call TRBJ2-4; TCRdb returns TRBD1, unconfirmable since there is no DNA. The V gene's germline CDR1 is LNHNV and CDR2 YYDKDF (reference sequence). This CDR3 is 16 amino acids long. The CDR3 spells CATSPNPGPAKNIQYF.

This chain joins TRBV5-1 and TRBJ2-4; there is no DNA to check the TCRdb D call of TRBD1. Germline loops: CDR1 SGHRS, CDR2 YFSETQ. CDR3 size: 16 residues. The CDR3 sequence is CASSLAHRDTSNIQYF.

The gene calls are TRBV7-9 and TRBJ1-2; TCRdb reports TRBD1, a call that lacks DNA to check it against. The V gene's germline CDR1 is SEHNR and CDR2 FQNEAQ (reference sequence). CDR3 size: 16 residues. CDR3 sequence: CASSSTGTNWGYGYTF.

The chain joins TRBV30 to TRBJ2-7; TCRdb's D gene call, TRBD1, goes unchecked for lack of DNA. The CDR3 is 12 amino acids. CDR1 is GTSNPN, CDR2 SVGIG, per germline (reference sequence). CDR3 loop: CAWATDNYEQYF.

The rearrangement uses TRBV27 and TRBJ2-7; TCRdb lists TRBD1, though no DNA is available to test this call. The CDR3 is 15 residues long. Germline CDR1 and CDR2: MNHEY and SMNVEV (reference sequence). The CDR3 is CASSLGRGPNYEQYF.

The gene calls are TRBV19 and TRBJ1-1; TCRdb proposes TRBD1, but this gene call is untestable without DNA. The CDR3 is 15 residues long. Germline assignment: CDR1 LNHDA and CDR2 SQIVND (reference sequence). The CDR3 loop reads CASSIDHGQGKIAFF.

CDR3 residues: CSAPGTARETQYF. This sequence joins TRBV20-1 and TRBJ2-5; with no DNA, the TCRdb D assignment of TRBD1 cannot be verified. This CDR3 has 13 amino acids. Germline V gene sequence: CDR1 DFQATT, CDR2 SNEGSKA (reference sequence).

This rearrangement joins TRBV6-5 to TRBJ1-1; TCRdb's assignment of TRBD1 cannot be checked, as there is no DNA. Per germline, CDR1 MNHEY and CDR2 SVGAGI. This CDR3 has 13 amino acids. CDR3 region: CASTPSGGRWAFF.

The chain has TRBV11-2 and TRBJ2-7. The V gene's germline CDR1 is SGHAT and CDR2 FQNNGV. There are 15 residues in the CDR3. CDR3 loop: CASSLVQDASYEQYF.

V gene TRBV20-1 combines with J gene TRBJ1-1. The CDR3 loop spans 14 amino acids. Germline V gene lookup returns CDR1 DFQATT and CDR2 SNEGSKA (reference sequence). The CDR3 is CSARLRKVNTEAFF.

The J gene is TRBJ2-2, the V gene TRBV20-1; the D call from TCRdb, TRBD1, cannot be confirmed without DNA. Germline loops: CDR1 DFQATT, CDR2 SNEGSKA (reference sequence). The CDR3 extends over 17 amino acids. CDR3: CSARDSGTGVNTGELFF.

The chain carries TRBV7-6 and TRBJ1-5; TCRdb gives TRBD1 as the D gene, but with no DNA this cannot be confirmed. Per germline, CDR1 SGHVS and CDR2 FNYEAQ. CDR3 length: 15 residues. CDR3 in amino acids: CASSFETGDNQPQHF.

This chain joins TRBV4-1 and TRBJ1-6; the TRBD1 assignment by TCRdb is unverifiable without DNA. Germline CDR1 reads MGHRA; CDR2 reads YSYEKL. This CDR3 is built from 19 residues. The CDR3: CASSHTLDRAKGMNSPLHF.

The gene calls are TRBV5-1 and TRBJ2-7. The germline V gene encodes CDR1 SGHRS and CDR2 YFSETQ. This CDR3 is built from 15 residues. CDR3 in amino acids: CASRYSTDSSYEQYF.

This sequence joins TRBV7-3 and TRBJ2-1; TCRdb's D call, TRBD1, is unchecked because there is no DNA. Germline CDR1 and CDR2: SGHTA and FQGTGA. The CDR3 runs to 16 residues. The CDR3 protein is CASSLQGAASYNEQFF.

CDR3 in amino acids: CASSWETTQETQYF. The chain employs TRBV5-1 and TRBJ2-5; TCRdb gives TRBD2 as the D gene, but with no DNA this cannot be confirmed. Germline V gene lookup returns CDR1 SGHRS and CDR2 YFSETQ. This CDR3 contains 14 residues.

The chain couples TRBV3-1 to TRBJ2-3; TCRdb selects TRBD1, and the lack of DNA leaves this call unchecked. This CDR3 region has 16 residues. The germline gives CDR1 LGHDT, CDR2 YNNKEL (reference sequence). The CDR3 loop reads CASSQVNGVVPDTQYF.

The chain links TRBV6-5 to TRBJ2-3; TCRdb's D call, TRBD2, is unchecked because there is no DNA. CDR1 is MNHEY, CDR2 SVGAGI, per germline. The CDR3 has 17 amino acids. This chain's CDR3 is CASSYSTWTSGGDTQYF.

V and J are TRBV28 and TRBJ2-1; no DNA is available, so the TRBD2 call from TCRdb remains unchecked. CDR1 is MDHEN, CDR2 SYDVKM, per germline. The CDR3 is 15 amino acids. CDR3 loop: CASSLTSGGAFEQFF. Combining the CDR3 with reference TRBV28 and TRBJ2-1 gives the whole variable domain DVKVTQSSRYLVKRTGEKVFLECVQDMDHENMFWYRQDPGLGLRLIYFSYDVKMKEKGDIPEGYSVSREKKERFSLILESASTNQTSMYLCASSLTSGGAFEQFFGPGTRLTVL.

V usage is TRBV7-6 and J usage is TRBJ2-5; absent DNA, TCRdb's TRBD1 call cannot be checked. Germline V gene data show CDR1 as SGHVS and CDR2 as FNYEAQ. This CDR3 is 14 amino acids long. The CDR3 sequence is CASSWGGVKETQYF.

The rearrangement links TRBV20-1 to TRBJ1-3; TCRdb indicates TRBD1, and absent DNA this call remains unverified. This CDR3 has 14 amino acids. Germline values: CDR1 DFQATT, CDR2 SNEGSKA (reference sequence). The CDR3 here is CSAADRGKVNTIYF.